Listed below are T cell receptor beta chains from one sample, sequenced in a study of early T cells in non-severe SARS-CoV-2 infection. TCRdb used MiXCR to reprocess the 5' RACE reads, holding one entry per CDR3 protein. The sample lists tens of thousands of distinct CDR3 sequences, about 4.6% occurring once. Sequenced here: whole blood, sampled at baseline. The receptors were gathered from an adult who was a healthcare worker with PCR-confirmed SARS-CoV-2 infection or an uninfected control (not recorded which). Both conserved end residues are part of each CDR3. A D gene is named only where the DNA matches it firmly. The listing skips clone size in some rows; elsewhere it reads once, few, many or a size class.

d_call clone_size cdr3_length j_call v_call cdr3_aa cdr3_nt
TRBD2 many 15 TRBJ2-1 TRBV20-1 CSASGTSGSYNEQFF TGCAGTGCTAGCGGGACTAGCGGGTCCTACAATGAGCAGTTCTTC
TRBD1 NA 13 TRBJ2-7 TRBV19 CASSARDRGQQYF TGTGCCAGTAGTGCCCGGGACAGGGGGCAGCAGTACTTC
TRBD2 many 14 TRBJ2-1 TRBV12-3/TRBV12-4 CASGIREARSEQFF TGTGCCAGCGGCATACGGGAGGCCCGGAGTGAGCAGTTCTTC
NA many 11 TRBJ1-1 TRBV12-3/TRBV12-4 CASSFSRAAFF TGTGCCAGCAGTTTTTCCCGAGCGGCTTTCTTT
TRBD2 NA 16 TRBJ2-7 TRBV10-3 CAISESGTSGTSEQYF TGTGCCATCAGTGAGTCTGGGACTAGCGGGACCTCCGAGCAGTACTTC
TRBD1 NA 13 TRBJ2-2 TRBV24-1 CATGQGRTGELFF TGTGCCACGGGACAGGGAAGGACCGGGGAGCTGTTTTTT
NA many 12 TRBJ1-6 TRBV29-1 CSVGGGDSPLHF TGCAGCGTAGGAGGGGGTGATTCACCCCTCCACTTT
NA many 16 TRBJ2-6 TRBV7-9 CASDTSGFSGANVLTF TGTGCCAGCGACACGTCAGGGTTTTCGGGGGCCAACGTCCTGACTTTC
NA NA 12 TRBJ1-5 TRBV29-1 CSVMTANQPQHF TGCAGCGTGATGACGGCCAATCAGCCCCAGCATTTT
NA many 15 TRBJ2-1 TRBV7-9 CASSRNTNSYNEQFF TGTGCCAGCAGCCGAAACACAAACTCCTACAATGAGCAGTTCTTC
NA NA 15 TRBJ1-2 TRBV19 CASSTQDSLNYGYTF TGTGCCAGTAGTACCCAGGACAGCCTAAACTATGGCTACACCTTC
TRBD2 few 15 TRBJ2-1 TRBV10-3 CAITSSGGASHEQFF TGTGCCATCACCTCAAGCGGGGGGGCATCACATGAGCAGTTCTTC
TRBD2 many 15 TRBJ2-3 TRBV12-3/TRBV12-4 CASSLDGGATDTQYF TGTGCCAGCAGTTTAGACGGGGGGGCAACAGATACGCAGTATTTT
TRBD1 many 14 TRBJ1-6 TRBV7-3 CASSIDRANSPLHF TGTGCCAGCAGCATTGACAGGGCCAATTCACCCCTCCACTTT
NA many 13 TRBJ1-5 TRBV10-2 CASSESARQPQHF TGCGCCAGCAGTGAGTCGGCACGTCAGCCCCAGCATTTT
NA many 11 TRBJ1-2 TRBV10-3 CAIYRGHGYTF TGTGCCATCTACCGGGGACATGGCTACACCTTC
NA NA 11 TRBJ1-1 TRBV29-1 CSVRRDTEAFF TGCAGCGTCAGAAGGGACACTGAAGCTTTCTTT
NA many 14 TRBJ2-1 TRBV11-3 CASSTGNMDNEQFF TGTGCCAGCAGCACCGGAAACATGGATAATGAGCAGTTCTTC
NA many 14 TRBJ1-2 TRBV7-9 CASSSAGMNYGYTF TGTGCCAGCAGCTCTGCAGGGATGAACTATGGCTACACCTTC
NA many 16 TRBJ2-5 TRBV20-1 CSAREGRQTYRETQYF TGCAGTGCTCGTGAGGGCCGCCAAACGTACCGAGAGACCCAGTACTTC
NA NA 13 TRBJ2-7 TRBV9 CASSDGRDDEQYF TGTGCCAGCAGCGATGGCAGGGACGACGAGCAGTACTTC
TRBD1 many 12 TRBJ2-3 TRBV20-1 CSAHGQEDTQYF TGCAGTGCACATGGACAGGAAGATACGCAGTATTTT
NA many 17 TRBJ1-5 TRBV11-3 CASSSNRGREVDQPQHF TGTGCCAGCAGCTCCAATAGGGGAAGGGAGGTTGATCAGCCCCAGCATTTT
NA many 16 TRBJ2-5 TRBV9 CASSVVGSWGRETQYF TGTGCCAGCAGCGTAGTGGGTAGTTGGGGCAGAGAGACCCAGTACTTC
NA many 14 TRBJ2-7 TRBV6-1 CASSRGLTSYEQYF TGTGCCAGCAGTAGGGGACTTACATCCTACGAGCAGTACTTC
NA many 16 TRBJ1-2 TRBV4-2 CASSQERAQANYGYTF TGTGCCAGCAGCCAAGAGCGGGCACAGGCAAACTATGGCTACACCTTC
TRBD1 NA 13 TRBJ2-7 TRBV7-9 CASSDRGPYEQYF TGTGCCAGCAGCGACAGGGGCCCCTACGAGCAGTACTTC
NA many 15 TRBJ2-7 TRBV28 CASSLSRVGTYEQYF TGTGCCAGCAGTTTGAGTAGGGTGGGGACCTACGAGCAGTACTTC
TRBD1 many 17 TRBJ2-6 TRBV29-1 CSVGLDRVLAGANVLTF TGCAGCGTAGGCTTGGACAGGGTGCTGGCTGGGGCCAACGTCCTGACTTTC
NA NA 15 TRBJ2-5 TRBV3-1 CASSPRGEWVETQYF TGTGCCAGCAGCCCGAGGGGGGAATGGGTAGAGACCCAGTACTTC
TRBD1 many 18 TRBJ2-3 TRBV5-1 CASSPRQGAQPRPDTQYF TGCGCCAGCAGCCCAAGACAGGGGGCGCAACCCCGTCCAGATACGCAGTATTTT
NA many 14 TRBJ2-1 TRBV19 CASSLRGEYNEQFF TGTGCCAGTAGCCTCAGGGGGGAATACAATGAGCAGTTCTTC
TRBD1 many 15 TRBJ2-3 TRBV19 CASREPGQRRDTQYF TGTGCCAGTAGAGAACCGGGACAGCGGAGAGATACGCAGTATTTT
NA many 13 TRBJ1-6 TRBV29-1 CSGQEADNSPLHF TGCAGCGGTCAGGAGGCGGACAACTCACCCCTCCACTTT
TRBD1 many 15 TRBJ1-1 TRBV4-2 CASSPETDRVTEAFF TGTGCCAGCAGCCCAGAAACGGACAGGGTCACTGAAGCTTTCTTT
NA many 17 TRBJ1-3 TRBV19 CASSTEPTTYSGNTIYF TGTGCCAGTAGTACCGAGCCGACTACCTACTCTGGAAACACCATATATTTT
TRBD1 many 15 TRBJ2-3 TRBV4-1 CASSYRWTGGDTQYF TGCGCCAGCAGCTATAGGTGGACAGGGGGAGATACGCAGTATTTT
NA many 14 TRBJ2-2 TRBV3-1 CASSLRINTGELFF TGTGCCAGCAGCCTTCGGATTAACACCGGGGAGCTGTTTTTT
NA medium-sized 13 TRBJ2-7 TRBV20-1 CSALTDGAYEQYF TGCAGTGCCCTGACCGACGGGGCCTACGAGCAGTACTTC
TRBD2 medium-sized 15 TRBJ2-7 TRBV20-1 CSAQLAGAGGYEQYF TGCAGTGCCCAACTAGCGGGAGCCGGGGGGTACGAGCAGTACTTC
NA few 13 TRBJ2-5 TRBV5-1 CASSTAVGETQYF TGCGCCAGCAGCACGGCAGTGGGAGAGACCCAGTACTTC
NA few 15 TRBJ1-3 TRBV5-1 CASRKQVNSGNTIYF TGCGCCAGCAGGAAACAGGTTAACTCTGGAAACACCATATATTTT
NA many 13 TRBJ1-1 TRBV7-9 CASKRQGNTEAFF TGTGCCAGCAAAAGGCAGGGGAACACTGAAGCTTTCTTT
TRBD2 few 17 TRBJ2-3 TRBV3-1 CASSQDIAGVREDTQYF TGTGCCAGCAGCCAAGATATCGCGGGAGTGAGGGAAGATACGCAGTATTTT
NA many 14 TRBJ2-5 TRBV7-8 CASSSVGGAETQYF TGTGCCAGCAGCTCGGTAGGGGGAGCCGAGACCCAGTACTTC
NA few 15 TRBJ1-1 TRBV7-9 CASSFIQGRGTEAFF TGTGCCAGCAGCTTCATTCAGGGAAGAGGCACTGAAGCTTTCTTT